This T cell receptor beta chain comes out of a study of T cells after yellow fever vaccination. The germline CDR1 and CDR2 sequences are DFQATT and SNEGSKA (reference sequence). Trimming removed 3 bases from V and 5 bases from J, with 7 bases in between. The CDR3 totals 11 residues. Only a few counts were recorded for this clonotype. From the 5' RACE reads, TCRdb called clonotypes with MiXCR, one entry per CDR3 protein. The sample lists hundreds of thousands of distinct CDR3 sequences, 18% occurring once. The chain couples TRBV20-1 to TRBJ1-1, with D hard to call. The sequence was collected from a man between 18 and 29 years old who received the YFV17D yellow fever vaccine. This material consisted of PBMCs, taken before the yellow fever booster vaccination. The CDR3 nucleotides read TGCAGTGCTAGTCCGGGGACTGAAGCTTTCTTT. Amino acid sequence: CSASPGTEAFF.